These 21 T cell receptor beta chains share one sample of origin, sequenced in a study of human T cells and chemical hapten exposure. As for time point: healthy volunteer bleed at 2 weeks. Whole blood, unfractionated, served as the material for total RNA extraction. Via MiXCR, TCRdb re-called the RACE reads, giving one row per CDR3 protein. Of about 28,000 distinct CDR3 sequences listed, less than 8% are singletons. The source material was whole blood. The receptors were sampled from a human donor in good health. Some clones in this sample may be carry-over from other donors' samples.

The chain employs TRBV28 and TRBJ2-7, with D possibly being TRBD2 (6 bases). V lost 2 bases to trimming and J lost 0 bases, with 14 bases between them. Germline CDR1 MDHEN, CDR2 SYDVKM. The CDR3 spans 16 residues. The CDR3 DNA sequence: TGTGCCAGCAGTTTACCGGATGGGGGGAGCTCCTACGAGCAGTACTTC. Protein sequence: CASSLPDGGSSYEQYF.

Judged by abundance, this clonotype is large. The chain carries TRBV27 and TRBJ2-7; D possibly corresponds to TRBD2 (6 bases). The CDR3 contains 16 residues. Germline assignment: CDR1 MNHEY and CDR2 SMNVEV (reference sequence). V lost 2 bases and J lost 4, with 18 bases in between. In DNA, the CDR3 is TGTGCCAGCAGTTTAGGTCCGGGGGAGCTAGAGTACGAGCAGTACTTC. Translating it yields CASSLGPGELEYEQYF.

The chain joins TRBV6-2 or TRBV6-3 to TRBJ1-4, with D perhaps TRBD1 (5 bases). The V gene lost 2 bases and the J gene lost 8 bases, with 9 bases spanning the gap. The CDR3 spans 13 residues. CDR1 is MNHEY, CDR2 SVGEGT, per germline. The CDR3 coding sequence is TGTGCCAGCAGTTACGGGACGAGGGAAAAACTGTTTTTT. It translates to CASSYGTREKLFF.

Relative to its sample, this clonotype is medium-sized. The chain carries TRBV6-1 and TRBJ2-1; 7 bases agree with TRBD1. The CDR3 consists of 15 residues. V was pared by 0 bases and J by 4 bases, with 3 bases of the junction left unmatched. Germline CDR1 MNHNS, CDR2 SASEGT. The CDR3: CASSEAGQPYNEQFF. CDR3 DNA: TGTGCCAGCAGTGAAGCGGGACAGCCTTACAATGAGCAGTTCTTC.

This clonotype was observed a few times. The chain has TRBV6-5 and TRBJ1-5, with unresolved D. V lost 9 bases and J lost 4, with 13 bases in between. The germline V gene has CDR1 MNHEY and CDR2 SVGAGI. The CDR3 sequence is 13 residues long. CDR3 nucleotides: TGTGCCAGTTCACCGCTGGGGAATCAGCCCCAGCATTTT. This translates into CASSPLGNQPQHF.

V and J are TRBV7-2 and TRBJ1-2; 8 nucleotides align to TRBD1. CDR3 length: 16 amino acids. The germline gives CDR1 SGHTA, CDR2 FQGNSA. Trimming at V came to 5 bases and at J to 7 bases, leaving 15 bases not matched to a gene. This chain's CDR3 is CASSITYRTGSSGYTF. The CDR3 coding sequence is TGTGCCAGCAGCATAACTTACCGGACAGGGAGTAGTGGCTACACCTTC.

This clonotype was counted between two and nine times. The CDR3 here is CASSPGGGAGANVLTF. The CDR3 nucleotides read TGCGCCAGCAGCCCGGGGGGGGGCGCTGGGGCCAACGTCCTGACTTTC. This chain connects TRBV5-1 to TRBJ2-6, with 8 bases lining up with TRBD2. The V gene's germline CDR1 is SGHRS and CDR2 YFSETQ. The length of the CDR3 is 16 residues. The trim removed 4 bases at V and 2 bases at J, leaving 5 bases unmatched.

This clonotype appeared many times. V gene TRBV20-1 combines with J gene TRBJ2-7; 7 bases align to TRBD2. The CDR3 runs to 15 residues. Germline V CDR1 and CDR2: DFQATT, SNEGSKA (reference sequence). J gave up 7 bases and V 1 base, and 13 bases lay outside the gene matches. The CDR3 loop reads CSARVPAGVTREQYF. The CDR3 DNA sequence: TGCAGTGCTAGAGTACCGGCGGGAGTAACTCGTGAGCAGTACTTC.

The table lists this clonotype with many counts. V gene TRBV11-2 combines with J gene TRBJ2-1; D gene ambiguous. The germline CDR1 and CDR2 sequences are SGHAT and FQNNGV. Trimming took 3 bases from V and 8 from J, leaving 17 bases between them. CDR3 size: 15 residues. The CDR3 DNA reads TGTGCCAGCAGCTTCCCCCATTTGGGCAAGGATGAGCAGTTCTTC. The encoded protein is CASSFPHLGKDEQFF.

Points on this clonotype: This may be a read error: a much more frequent sequence differs by one nucleotide. This sequence joins TRBV24-1 and TRBJ1-1; D not resolved. This CDR3 has 13 amino acids. Germline V gene lookup returns CDR1 KGHDR and CDR2 SFDVKD. The CDR3 here is CVTSDGFNTEAFF. The CDR3 region has the DNA TGTGTCACCAGTGATGGATTCAACACTGAAGCTTTCTTT.

This clonotype has a count of ten or more. The V gene is TRBV7-2, the J gene TRBJ2-3, with 7 bases lining up with TRBD1. CDR1 and CDR2 (germline): SGHTA, FQGNSA. The length of the CDR3 is 15 residues. The junction had 10 bases not matched to a gene; V was cut back by 6 bases and J by 4 bases. CDR3: CASRVGGFTADTQYF. CDR3 DNA sequence: TGTGCCAGCAGGGTAGGGGGCTTTACCGCAGATACGCAGTATTTT.

The V call is TRBV6-6, the J call TRBJ2-3; possibly TRBD2 for D (6 bases). This CDR3 spans 17 amino acids. Trimming shortened V by 0 bases and J by 6 bases, and 19 bases separated the two germline ends. The V gene's germline CDR1 is MNHNY and CDR2 SVGAGI (reference sequence). CDR3 bases: TGTGCCAGCAGTTACTCGAGCGGGCTACGCCGCCACGATACGCAGTATTTT. This gives the protein CASSYSSGLRRHDTQYF.

This clonotype was seen a few times. The chain carries TRBV21-1 and TRBJ2-3; the D call TRBD1 from the table was never checked on the DNA. TRBV21-1 is listed as a pseudogene. This CDR3 has 14 amino acids. CDR3 amino acids: CASSKRPGTDTQYF. Here the CDR3 DNA reads TGTGCCAGCAGCAAACGCCCTGGCACAGATACGCAGTATTTT.

This chain joins TRBV7-9 and TRBJ2-5, with 9 bases aligning to TRBD1. The CDR3 extends over 16 amino acids. Germline CDR1 reads SEHNR; CDR2 reads FQNEAQ (reference sequence). J gave up 10 bases and V 5 bases, and 17 bases lay outside the gene matches. The CDR3 spells CASSMPGQGLRSDQYF. The CDR3 nucleotides are TGTGCCAGCAGCATGCCGGGACAGGGTTTGCGTTCGGACCAGTACTTC.

This clonotype was detected many times. The J gene is TRBJ2-7, the V gene TRBV5-1, with 12 bases aligning to TRBD2. Trimming at V came to 0 bases and at J to 3 bases, leaving 10 bases not matched to a gene. The CDR3 sequence is 18 residues long. The germline V gene has CDR1 SGHRS and CDR2 YFSETQ. CDR3 sequence reads: CASSLVRLAGDGDYEQYF. The CDR3 DNA sequence: TGCGCCAGCAGCTTGGTGAGACTAGCGGGAGACGGGGACTACGAGCAGTACTTC.

This clonotype was found many times. The rearrangement joins TRBV3-1 to TRBJ2-5; 7 bases agree with TRBD2. CDR1 and CDR2 (germline): LGHDT, YNNKEL (reference sequence). Unmatched junction bases numbered 0, after V lost 2 bases and J lost 3 bases. This CDR3 comprises 13 residues. The CDR3: CASSQLAEETQYF. The CDR3 DNA sequence: TGTGCCAGCAGCCAACTAGCGGAAGAGACCCAGTACTTC.

This clonotype has ten or more counts. V usage is TRBV29-1 and J usage is TRBJ1-1; no reliable D call. This CDR3 is 12 amino acids long. The germline V gene encodes CDR1 SQVTM and CDR2 ANQGSEA. Trimming stripped 2 bases from V and 0 bases from J, with 4 bases between. Here the CDR3 DNA reads TGCAGCGTTGAATTGCTGAACACTGAAGCTTTCTTT. Encoded protein: CSVELLNTEAFF.

This clonotype was seen many times. The chain joins TRBV7-2 to TRBJ2-7; 11 bases line up with TRBD2. This CDR3 has 16 residues. Looked up from germline, CDR1 is SGHTA and CDR2 is FQGNSA. The V segment lost 4 bases and the J segment 3 bases; nucleotides outside the gene matches: 8. CDR3 residues: CASSWGIAGGDYEQYF. For the CDR3, the DNA is TGTGCCAGCAGCTGGGGAATAGCGGGGGGGGACTACGAGCAGTACTTC.

This clonotype was observed at least ten times. The chain recombines TRBV29-1 with TRBJ1-2; D uncertain. Germline loops: CDR1 SQVTM, CDR2 ANQGSEA. The CDR3 is 14 residues long. The V and J ends lost 2 bases and 0 bases respectively, with 10 bases between them. The CDR3 protein is CSVEYLMSNYGYTF. The CDR3 DNA sequence: TGCAGCGTTGAATACCTGATGTCTAACTATGGCTACACCTTC.

This clonotype was seen a few times. This chain joins TRBV10-3 and TRBJ1-6; TRBD1 might be the D (5 bases). The CDR3 consists of 15 residues. With 0 bases removed from V and 13 bases from J, the gap between germline ends came to 16 bases. Per germline, CDR1 ENHRY and CDR2 SYGVKD. The DNA for the CDR3 is TGTGCCATCAGTGAGTCGGGACGGTGTATTGAGCCCCTCCACTTT. It specifies CAISESGRCIEPLHF.

This chain links TRBV4-3 with TRBJ2-1; TRBD1 matches at 10 bases. There are 17 residues in the CDR3. V lost 0 bases to trimming and J lost 6 bases; unmatched junction nucleotides: 8. CDR1 and CDR2 from the germline V gene are LGHNA and YSLEER. DNA for the CDR3: TGCGCCAGCAGCCAAGATATTTCGGGACAGGGGTGCAATGAGCAGTTCTTC. Its protein product is CASSQDISGQGCNEQFF.